A selection of T cell receptor beta chains follows, all from one sample in a study of beta chain features in type 1 diabetes. The method was immunoSEQ multiplex PCR; TCRdb's version includes in-frame clones alone and lacks a portion of them. The sample has around 310,000 clones, 9.5% to 12% seen once; the top ten hold about 0.014%. The sequencing sample was made of naive CD4+ T cells from blood. The source of these receptors is a woman aged 25-40 years in good health. CDR3s include the opening cysteine and the closing phenylalanine or tryptophan. The order of the fields is clone size, J gene, D gene, V gene, CDR3 DNA, CDR3 protein. A D gene is named only where the DNA matches it firmly. A clone size is listed for some rows: how often the clone was seen (once, few, many), or a class if it is expanded.

.,TRBJ1-1,.,TRBV6-5,TGTGCCAGCAGTTATTCGAACAGGGCGAACACTGAAGCTTTCTTT,CASSYSNRANTEAFF
few,TRBJ2-7,.,TRBV7-2,TGTGCCAGCAGCTTAGCACAGTTCGCCTACGAGCAGTACTTC,CASSLAQFAYEQYF
few,TRBJ2-7,.,TRBV6-5,TGTGCCGCACCTCTAGGAGCGGTCTCCTACGAGCAGTACTTC,CAAPLGAVSYEQYF
few,TRBJ2-7,.,TRBV7-8,TGTGCCAGCAGCTTTCGGCACAGCCCCTACGAGCAGTACTTC,CASSFRHSPYEQYF
few,TRBJ1-1,.,TRBV5-6,TGTGCCAGCAGCTTGGCCCGACTGACCACTGAAGCTTTCTTT,CASSLARLTTEAFF
.,TRBJ1-1,TRBD1,TRBV9,TGTGCCAGCAGCGCACAGGGGTATGAAGCTTTCTTT,CASSAQGYEAFF
few,TRBJ2-1,.,TRBV19,TGTGCCAGTAGTATTGCGATATCCTCCTACAATGAGCAGTTCTTC,CASSIAISSYNEQFF
.,TRBJ2-1,.,TRBV5-1,TGCGCCAGCAGCTTGGAGACAGCCCATGAGCAGTTCTTC,CASSLETAHEQFF
.,TRBJ1-5,.,TRBV7-9,TGTGCCAGCAGCCTAAAGGGGTTGGAGCCCCAGCATTTT,CASSLKGLEPQHF
few,TRBJ2-3,.,TRBV5-4,TGTGCCAGCAGCTTCTTTGGCGACCTAGCTCGAGATACGCAGTATTTT,CASSFFGDLARDTQYF
.,TRBJ1-5,TRBD1,TRBV28,TGTGCCAGCAGTTTCCCCAGGACAGGGGCTCGCAATCAGCCCCAGCATTTT,CASSFPRTGARNQPQHF
few,TRBJ2-1,.,TRBV19,TGTGCCAGTAGTACTCTTGAGGGGGTTTCCTACAATGAGCAGTTCTTC,CASSTLEGVSYNEQFF
.,TRBJ2-3,.,TRBV11-2,TGTGCCAGCAGCAACCTAGCGCATAGCACAGATACGCAGTATTTT,CASSNLAHSTDTQYF
few,TRBJ2-7,TRBD2,TRBV7-2,TGTGCCAGCAGCTTAGTTTCCCTAGCGGGAGCCCACGAGCAGTACTTC,CASSLVSLAGAHEQYF
few,TRBJ2-3,.,TRBV20-1,TGCAGTGCTAGACGGGATACGCAGTATTTT,CSARRDTQYF
few,TRBJ2-2,TRBD1,TRBV28,TGTGCCAGCAGTCCTGCCCCGGGACAGGCGAACACCGGGGAGCTGTTTTTT,CASSPAPGQANTGELFF
few,TRBJ1-5,TRBD1,TRBV2,TGTGCCAGCAGCCGGGACAGGGCTCCTAGCAATCAGCCCCAGCATTTT,CASSRDRAPSNQPQHF
.,TRBJ1-1,.,TRBV18,TGTGCCAGCTCACCCGGGGGGGACACTGAAGCTTTCTTT,CASSPGGDTEAFF
.,TRBJ2-7,.,TRBV29-1,TGCAGCGTTGAAGACAACTACGAGCAGTACTTC,CSVEDNYEQYF
few,TRBJ2-5,TRBD2,TRBV2,TGTGCCAGCAGTGAGGTCCGAGCGGGAGCAGAGACCCAGTACTTC,CASSEVRAGAETQYF
.,TRBJ2-1,.,TRBV6-6,TGTGCCAGCAGTTATTCTGGGGGCTTTTCTGAGCTTGGGCAGTTCTTC,CASSYSGGFSELGQFF
.,TRBJ2-1,.,TRBV4-2,TGTGCCAGCAGCCAAGATGTTACAGAAAACAATGAGCAGTTCTTC,CASSQDVTENNEQFF
few,TRBJ2-2,TRBD1,TRBV7-9,TGTGCCAGCAGCTTCAGGGGGCACACCGGGGAGCTGTTTTTT,CASSFRGHTGELFF
.,TRBJ2-5,TRBD2,TRBV13,TGTGCCAGCAGCCCCCGACGCTCTAGCGGGGGTATGGAGACCCAGTACTTC,CASSPRRSSGGMETQYF
few,TRBJ2-1,TRBD2,TRBV28,TGTGCCAGCAGTTCCGGGACTAGTCAAGCCAATGAGCAGTTCTTC,CASSSGTSQANEQFF
few,TRBJ2-1,TRBD2,TRBV14,TGTGCCAGCAGCCAAGATCCGGCGGGAGGGGTCTACAATGAGCAGTTCTTC,CASSQDPAGGVYNEQFF
.,TRBJ2-5,TRBD2,TRBV6-5,TGTGCCAGCAGTTTGACGGGACTAGCGGGGACTGAGACCCAGTACTTC,CASSLTGLAGTETQYF
few,TRBJ1-5,TRBD1,TRBV23-1,TGCGCCAGCAGTCAATGCCTTCGGGGACAGGACAATCAGCCCCAGCATTTT,CASSQCLRGQDNQPQHF
.,TRBJ2-1,TRBD2,TRBV18,TGTGCCAGCTCACCAACCGGGACTAGCGGGAAGAATGAGCAGTTCTTC,CASSPTGTSGKNEQFF
few,TRBJ1-4,.,TRBV29-1,TGCAGCGTTGGACAGAGTAATGAAAAACTGTTTTTT,CSVGQSNEKLFF
few,TRBJ2-3,TRBD2,TRBV28,TGTGCCAGCTCCAGCGGGAGTTCCACAGATACGCAGTATTTT,CASSSGSSTDTQYF
.,TRBJ2-7,.,TRBV28,TGTGCCAGCAGTAGCGCGGACAGAGACTACGAGCAGTACTTC,CASSSADRDYEQYF
.,TRBJ2-4,.,TRBV6-4,TGTGCCAGGAAACCAAGGGCTAGCCGGGTCTTGTACTTC,CARKPRASRVLYF
.,TRBJ1-1,.,TRBV7-6,TGTGCCAGCAGCTCCTCCGGGAACACTGAAGCTTTCTTT,CASSSSGNTEAFF
.,TRBJ2-2,.,TRBV6-5,TGTGCCAGCAGTTACTCCATCCCATCGAACACCGGGGAGCTGTTTTTT,CASSYSIPSNTGELFF
few,TRBJ1-5,.,TRBV7-2,TGTGCCAGCAGCACAGGGATGGGGAGCAATCAGCCCCAGCATTTT,CASSTGMGSNQPQHF
.,TRBJ2-7,.,TRBV18,TGTGCCAGCTCACAGGGGGTTTCCACCTACGAGCAGTACTTC,CASSQGVSTYEQYF
few,TRBJ2-7,.,TRBV5-1,TGCGCCAGCAGCTTTCGGACAGAGGGCTACGAGCAGTACTTC,CASSFRTEGYEQYF
.,TRBJ1-5,TRBD1,TRBV6-6,TGTGCCAGCACCCCAGGGGGACAGCCCCAGCATTTT,CASTPGGQPQHF
few,TRBJ1-2,TRBD1,TRBV7-9,TGTGCCAGCAGCCAACTCGGGACAGGGGATGGCTACACCTTC,CASSQLGTGDGYTF
.,TRBJ2-5,TRBD2,TRBV7-9,TGTGCCAGCAGCTTAGCGACGGGACTAGCGGGAGTTGAGACCCAGTACTTC,CASSLATGLAGVETQYF
few,TRBJ1-5,.,TRBV19,TGTGCCAGTAGTATTGTGACAGGTGGTAGCAATCAGCCCCAGCATTTT,CASSIVTGGSNQPQHF
.,TRBJ2-5,.,TRBV7-2,TGCGCCAGCAGCCAAGGTCAGGGCAGGAGTCTCCAAGAGACCCAGTACTTC,CASSQGQGRSLQETQYF
few,TRBJ2-3,TRBD2,TRBV5-4,TGTGCCAGCAGCTCGGGGGGGACTAGCACAGATACGCAGTATTTT,CASSSGGTSTDTQYF
.,TRBJ2-1,TRBD2,TRBV4-3,TGCGCCAGCAGCCACGCCGGGGGGGCAAATGAGCAGTTCTTC,CASSHAGGANEQFF
.,TRBJ2-2,TRBD2,TRBV28,TGTGCCAGCAAACCACGACTAGCGGGGGCGGGTAGGACCGGGGAGCTGTTTTTT,CASKPRLAGAGRTGELFF
.,TRBJ2-1,.,TRBV6-6,TGTGCCAGCAGTTACCCTGCTACTAGCCCCGACGAGGAGTTCTTC,CASSYPATSPDEEFF
few,TRBJ2-1,TRBD2,TRBV7-2,TGTGCCAGCAGCTTCAGCGGGGGCTCCTACAATGAGCAGTTCTTC,CASSFSGGSYNEQFF
few,TRBJ1-1,.,TRBV7-3,TGTGCCAGCAGCGATGGCTCTTCGGGGAAAGCTTTCTTT,CASSDGSSGKAFF
.,TRBJ2-7,TRBD1,TRBV11-1,TGTGCCAGCAGCATTGGTCCCCCCGCGACAGGGGAATACGAGCAGTACTTC,CASSIGPPATGEYEQYF
few,TRBJ2-7,.,TRBV14,TGTGCCAGCAGCCTGACAGGCTACGAGCAGTACTTC,CASSLTGYEQYF